The following is a TCR beta chain sequence with its context. The antigen is not known. Being one base from a much bigger clone, this may be a read error. The data are from a study of breast tumors, draining lymph nodes, adjacent tissues. Axillary draining lymph nodes of breast cancer patients supplied the node samples. Findings of the study overall: Tumors had less TCR diversity than lymph nodes, more than nontumor tissue. Data only fit, rather than demonstrated, lymph node origin of most tumor T cells. Luminal-like breast cancer showed significantly greater tumor-nontumor repertoire similarity than basal-like breast cancer did.

Via MiXCR, TCRdb re-called the multiplex PCR reads, giving one row per CDR3 protein. Of more than 200,000 distinct CDR3 sequences in the sample, approximately 29% were seen once. The V gene's germline CDR1 is DFQATT and CDR2 SNEGSKA (reference sequence). The CDR3 consists of 17 residues. The sequenced sample was axillary lymph node tissue. This sequence joins TRBV20-1 and TRBJ2-1, with 7 bases that match TRBD2. The clonotype comes from a female donor with breast cancer. Some clones in this sample may be carry-over from other donors' samples. The CDR3 DNA follows: TGCAGTGCTGGAGATTTTGGTCCTAGCGGATCCTACAATGAGCAGTTCTTC. Translated, it gives CSAGDFGPSGSYNEQFF.